This T cell receptor beta chain was identified in a study of early T cells in non-severe SARS-CoV-2 infection. About the research overall: Alpha and beta chains were unpaired, from unsorted whole-blood bulk RNA. Regarding the study as a whole: Private and CD4 specificities were missed by VDJdb matching, skewed to anti-spike CD8.

Researchers tagged individual cDNA molecules with unique molecular identifiers. TCRdb recomputed calls from the 5' RACE reads with MiXCR, one row per CDR3 protein. Of around 25,000 distinct CDR3 sequences listed, 4.5% to 5.5% were seen once; the top ten hold approximately 10%. This clonotype was observed many times. Its cognate antigen is unknown. The TCR sequence derives from an adult who was a healthcare worker with PCR-confirmed SARS-CoV-2 infection or an uninfected control (not recorded which). What was sequenced was whole blood.

This CDR3 is CSAQRDRGSNVFFTEAFF. DNA of the CDR3: TGCAGTGCGCAAAGGGACAGGGGATCAAACGTATTTTTTACTGAAGCTTTCTTT. This chain uses TRBV20-1 with TRBJ1-1, with 10 bases that match TRBD1. Per the germline V gene, CDR1 is DFQATT and CDR2 is SNEGSKA (reference sequence). The CDR3 spans 18 residues. J was trimmed by 5 bases and V by 6 bases; bases with no gene match: 21.